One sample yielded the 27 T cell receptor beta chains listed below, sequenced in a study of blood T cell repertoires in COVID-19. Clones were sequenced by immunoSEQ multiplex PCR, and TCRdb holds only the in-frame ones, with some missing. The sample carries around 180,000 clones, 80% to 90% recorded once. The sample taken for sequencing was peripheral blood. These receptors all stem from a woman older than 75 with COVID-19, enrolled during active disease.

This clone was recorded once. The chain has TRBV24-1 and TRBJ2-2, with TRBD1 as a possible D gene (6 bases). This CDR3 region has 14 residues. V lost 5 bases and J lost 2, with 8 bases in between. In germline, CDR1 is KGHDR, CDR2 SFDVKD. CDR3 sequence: CATSAGTNTGELFF. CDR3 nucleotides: TGTGCCACCAGTGCGGGGACAAACACCGGGGAGCTGTTTTTT.

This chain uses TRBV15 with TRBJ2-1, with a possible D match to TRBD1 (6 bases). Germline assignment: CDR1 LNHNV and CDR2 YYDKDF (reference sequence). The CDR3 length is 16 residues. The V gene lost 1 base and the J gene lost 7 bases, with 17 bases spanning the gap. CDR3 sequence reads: CATSRVARGSGNEQFF. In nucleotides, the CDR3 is TGTGCCACCAGCAGAGTTGCCAGGGGCTCAGGTAATGAGCAGTTCTTC.

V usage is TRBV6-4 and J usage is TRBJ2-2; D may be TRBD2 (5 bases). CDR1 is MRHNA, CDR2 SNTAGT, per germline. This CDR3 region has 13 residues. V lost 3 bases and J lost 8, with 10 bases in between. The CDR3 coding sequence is TGTGCCAGCAGTGAGGACCGGGGAGGGGAGCTGTTTTTT. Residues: CASSEDRGGELFF.

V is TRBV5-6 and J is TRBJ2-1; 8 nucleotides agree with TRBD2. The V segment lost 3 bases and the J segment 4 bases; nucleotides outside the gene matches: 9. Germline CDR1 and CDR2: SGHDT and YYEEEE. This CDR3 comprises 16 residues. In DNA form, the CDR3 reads TGTGCCAGCAGCTCTCCTGGGCTAGCGGGTTACAATGAGCAGTTCTTC. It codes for CASSSPGLAGYNEQFF.

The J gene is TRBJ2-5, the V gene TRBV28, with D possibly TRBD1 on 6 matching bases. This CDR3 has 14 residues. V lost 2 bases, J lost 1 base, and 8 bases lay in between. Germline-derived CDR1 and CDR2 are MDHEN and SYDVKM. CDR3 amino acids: CASSLTGTQETQYF. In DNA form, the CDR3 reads TGTGCCAGCAGTTTAACAGGGACCCAAGAGACCCAGTACTTC.

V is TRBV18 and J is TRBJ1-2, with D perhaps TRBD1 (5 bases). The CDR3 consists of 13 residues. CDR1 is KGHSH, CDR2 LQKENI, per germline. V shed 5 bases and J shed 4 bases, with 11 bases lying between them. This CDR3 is CASSGGGVYGYTF. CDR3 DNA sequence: TGTGCCAGCTCAGGTGGAGGGGTCTATGGCTACACCTTC.

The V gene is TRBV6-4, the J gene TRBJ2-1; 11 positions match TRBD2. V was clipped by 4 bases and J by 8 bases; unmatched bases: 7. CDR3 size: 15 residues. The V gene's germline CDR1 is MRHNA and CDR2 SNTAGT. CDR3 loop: CASSALAGGLYEQFF. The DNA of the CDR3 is TGTGCCAGCAGTGCCCTAGCGGGGGGCTTATATGAGCAGTTCTTC.

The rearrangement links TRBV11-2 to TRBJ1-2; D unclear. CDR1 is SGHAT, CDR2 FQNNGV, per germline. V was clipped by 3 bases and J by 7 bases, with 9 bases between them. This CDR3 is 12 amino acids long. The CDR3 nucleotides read TGTGCCAGCAGCTTTTCTTACTTTGGCTACACCTTC. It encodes CASSFSYFGYTF.

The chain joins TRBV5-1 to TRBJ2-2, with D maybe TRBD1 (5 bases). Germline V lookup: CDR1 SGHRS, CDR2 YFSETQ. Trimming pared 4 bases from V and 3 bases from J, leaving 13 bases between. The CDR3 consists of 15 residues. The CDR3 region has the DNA TGCGCCAGCAGCCACATCACAGGAGACACCGGGGAGCTGTTTTTT. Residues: CASSHITGDTGELFF.

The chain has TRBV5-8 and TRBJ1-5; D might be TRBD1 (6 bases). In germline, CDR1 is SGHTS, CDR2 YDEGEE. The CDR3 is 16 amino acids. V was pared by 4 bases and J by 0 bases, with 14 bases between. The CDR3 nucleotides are TGTGCCAGCAGCGGGAGGGGGTTCTATAGCAATCAGCCCCAGCATTTT. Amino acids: CASSGRGFYSNQPQHF. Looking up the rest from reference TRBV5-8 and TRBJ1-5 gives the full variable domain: EAGVTQSPTHLIKTRGQQATLRCSPISGHTSVYWYQQALGLGLQFLLWYDEGEERNRGNFPPRFSGRQFPNYSSELNVNALELEDSALYLCASSGRGFYSNQPQHFGDGTRLSIL.

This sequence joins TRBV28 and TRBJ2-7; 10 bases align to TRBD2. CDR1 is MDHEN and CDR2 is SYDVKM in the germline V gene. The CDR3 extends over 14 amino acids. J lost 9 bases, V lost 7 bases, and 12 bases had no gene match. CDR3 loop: CASKRSGRAFTQYF. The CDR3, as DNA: TGTGCCAGCAAACGGAGCGGGAGGGCCTTCACGCAGTACTTC.

This CDR3 reads CASSYRGRLYEQYF. CDR3 bases: TGTGCCAGCAGTTACAGGGGGCGCCTCTACGAGCAGTACTTC. J is TRBJ2-7 and V is TRBV6-5; 7 bases line up with TRBD1. J was trimmed by 3 bases and V by 2 bases; bases with no gene match: 4. The CDR3 has 14 amino acids. Germline V CDR1 and CDR2: MNHEY, SVGAGI.

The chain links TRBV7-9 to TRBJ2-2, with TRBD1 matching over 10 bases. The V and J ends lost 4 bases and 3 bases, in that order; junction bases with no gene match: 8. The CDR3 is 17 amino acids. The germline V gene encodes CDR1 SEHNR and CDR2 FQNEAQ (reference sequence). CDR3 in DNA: TGTGCCAGCAGCTCCCCCCTGGGACAGGGGTACACCGGGGAGCTGTTTTTT. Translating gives CASSSPLGQGYTGELFF. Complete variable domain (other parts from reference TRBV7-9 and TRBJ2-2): DTGVSQNPRHKITKRGQNVTFRCDPISEHNRLYWYRQTLGQGPEFLTYFQNEAQLEKSRLLSDRFSAERPKGSFSTLEIQRTEQGDSAMYLCASSSPLGQGYTGELFFGEGSRLTVL.

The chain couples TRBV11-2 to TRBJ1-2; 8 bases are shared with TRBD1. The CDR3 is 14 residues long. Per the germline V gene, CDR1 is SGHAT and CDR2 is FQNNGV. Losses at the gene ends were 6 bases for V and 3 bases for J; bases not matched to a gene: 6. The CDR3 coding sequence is TGTGCCAGCAGTTGGGACAGGAGGGACTATGGCTACACCTTC. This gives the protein CASSWDRRDYGYTF.

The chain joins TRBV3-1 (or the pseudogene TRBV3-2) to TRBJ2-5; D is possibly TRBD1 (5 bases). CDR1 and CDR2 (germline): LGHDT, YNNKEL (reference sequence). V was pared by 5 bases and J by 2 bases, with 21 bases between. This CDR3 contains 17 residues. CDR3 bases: TGTGCCAGCAGCAAAGGGGTAAACAGGAAGGGGCAAGAGACCCAGTACTTC. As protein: CASSKGVNRKGQETQYF.

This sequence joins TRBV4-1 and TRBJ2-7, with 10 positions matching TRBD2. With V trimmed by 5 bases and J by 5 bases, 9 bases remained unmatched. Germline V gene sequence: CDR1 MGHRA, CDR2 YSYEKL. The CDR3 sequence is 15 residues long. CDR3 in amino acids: CASSVRAGGPHEQYF. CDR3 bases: TGCGCCAGCAGCGTACGAGCGGGGGGGCCCCACGAGCAGTACTTC.

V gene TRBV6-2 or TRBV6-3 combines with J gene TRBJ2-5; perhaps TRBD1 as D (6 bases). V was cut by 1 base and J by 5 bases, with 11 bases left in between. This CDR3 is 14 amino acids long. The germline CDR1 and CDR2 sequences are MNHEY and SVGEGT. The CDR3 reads CASSYFGQRETQYF. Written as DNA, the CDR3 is TGTGCCAGCAGTTACTTTGGACAGCGGGAGACCCAGTACTTC.

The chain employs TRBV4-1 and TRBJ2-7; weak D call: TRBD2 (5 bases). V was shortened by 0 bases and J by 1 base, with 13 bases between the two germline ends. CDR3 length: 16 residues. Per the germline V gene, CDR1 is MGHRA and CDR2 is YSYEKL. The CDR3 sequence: CASSQDGRTGSYEQYF. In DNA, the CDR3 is TGCGCCAGCAGCCAAGATGGTCGGACGGGATCCTACGAGCAGTACTTC.

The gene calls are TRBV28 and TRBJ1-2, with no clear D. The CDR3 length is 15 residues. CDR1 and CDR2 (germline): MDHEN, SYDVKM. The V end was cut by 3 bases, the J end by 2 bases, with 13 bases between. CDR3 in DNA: TGTGCCAGCAGTTTCGTTGGCAGGTTAAACTATGGCTACACCTTC. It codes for CASSFVGRLNYGYTF.

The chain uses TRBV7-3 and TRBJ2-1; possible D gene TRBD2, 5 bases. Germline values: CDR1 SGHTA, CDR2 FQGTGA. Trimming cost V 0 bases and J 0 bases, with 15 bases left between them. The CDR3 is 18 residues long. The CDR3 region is CASSLTPRASLSYNEQFF. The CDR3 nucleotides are TGTGCCAGCAGCTTAACGCCGCGGGCTAGCCTCTCCTACAATGAGCAGTTCTTC. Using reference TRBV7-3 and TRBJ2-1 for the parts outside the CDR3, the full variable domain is GAGVSQTPSNKVTEKGKYVELRCDPISGHTALYWYRQSLGQGPEFLIYFQGTGAADDSGLPNDRFFAVRPEGSVSTLKIQRTERGDSAVYLCASSLTPRASLSYNEQFFGPGTRLTVL.

CDR3 coding DNA: TGTGCCAGCGCTAGCGGGGGGGCAAGAGACACAGATACGCAGTATTTT. Its translation is CASASGGARDTDTQYF. The chain uses TRBV11-3 and TRBJ2-3, with TRBD2 matching 12 bases. The CDR3 has 16 amino acids. V gave up 8 bases and J gave up 2 bases; unmatched junction bases: 8. Per germline, CDR1 SGHNT and CDR2 YENEEA.

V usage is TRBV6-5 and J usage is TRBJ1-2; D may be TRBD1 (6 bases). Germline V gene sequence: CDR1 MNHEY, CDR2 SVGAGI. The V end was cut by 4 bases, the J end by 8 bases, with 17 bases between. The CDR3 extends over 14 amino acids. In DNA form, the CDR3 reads TGTGCCAGCAGTTCCCTTTACAGGGCTGGCGGCTACACCTTC. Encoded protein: CASSSLYRAGGYTF.

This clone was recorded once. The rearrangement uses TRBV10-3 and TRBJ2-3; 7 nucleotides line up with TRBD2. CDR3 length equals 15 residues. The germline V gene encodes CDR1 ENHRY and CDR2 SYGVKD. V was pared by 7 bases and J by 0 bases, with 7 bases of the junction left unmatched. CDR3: CAINNLAASTDTQYF. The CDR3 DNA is TGTGCCATCAATAACCTAGCGGCAAGCACAGATACGCAGTATTTT.

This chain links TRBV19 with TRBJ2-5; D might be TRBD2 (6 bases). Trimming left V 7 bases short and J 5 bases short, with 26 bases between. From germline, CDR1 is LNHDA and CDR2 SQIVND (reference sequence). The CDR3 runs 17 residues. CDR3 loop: CASNPGRGTDTDETQYF. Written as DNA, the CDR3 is TGTGCCAGTAACCCGGGACGGGGGACGGACACGGACGAGACCCAGTACTTC.

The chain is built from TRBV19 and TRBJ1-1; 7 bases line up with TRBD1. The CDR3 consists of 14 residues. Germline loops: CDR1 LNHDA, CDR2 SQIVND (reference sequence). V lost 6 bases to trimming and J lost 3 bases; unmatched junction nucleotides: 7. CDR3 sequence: CASRGRGPDTEAFF. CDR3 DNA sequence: TGTGCCAGTAGGGGAAGGGGGCCCGACACTGAAGCTTTCTTT. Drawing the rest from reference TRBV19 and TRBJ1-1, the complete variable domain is DGGITQSPKYLFRKEGQNVTLSCEQNLNHDAMYWYRQDPGQGLRLIYYSQIVNDFQKGDIAEGYSVSREKKESFPLTVTSAQKNPTAFYLCASRGRGPDTEAFFGQGTRLTVV.

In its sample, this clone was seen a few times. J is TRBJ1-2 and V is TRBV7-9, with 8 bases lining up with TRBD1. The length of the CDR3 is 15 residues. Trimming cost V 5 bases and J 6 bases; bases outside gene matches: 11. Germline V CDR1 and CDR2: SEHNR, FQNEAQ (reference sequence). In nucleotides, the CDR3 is TGTGCCAGCAGCCCACTGGACAGGGTAAATGATGGCTACACCTTC. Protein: CASSPLDRVNDGYTF.

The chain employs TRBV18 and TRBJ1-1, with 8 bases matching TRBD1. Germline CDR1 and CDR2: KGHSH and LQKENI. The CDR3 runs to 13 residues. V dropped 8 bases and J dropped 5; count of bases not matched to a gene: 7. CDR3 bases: TGTGCCAGCAGGGGGACAGGCGGGACTGAAGCTTTCTTT. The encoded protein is CASRGTGGTEAFF.